This TCR beta chain was obtained from a study of blood T cell repertoires in COVID-19. Overall study context: The samples span acute and convalescent COVID-19 from the United States, Italy and Spain. T cells, B-cell-depleted T cells, or PBMCs provided the cDNA or gDNA that served as material.

Authors' processing steps: Amplification from reference gene primers served as the basis for estimated nucleated cell counts. Sequencing used immunoSEQ multiplex PCR; TCRdb keeps in-frame clones, though not all of them. V and J calls and clone size are as listed in that table; D and trimming were resolved from the DNA. Among 300,000 or so clones listed, 83% were seen once. Germline CDR1 is SEHNR and CDR2 is FQNEAQ (reference sequence). Between the trimmed V and J ends, which lost 7 bases and 5 bases, there was a span of 8 bases. The CDR3 is 11 residues long. The rearrangement uses TRBV7-9 and TRBJ2-5; a weak D match, TRBD2 (5 bases). The sequence was collected from a woman aged 45 to 65 with acute or convalescent COVID-19. Material for sequencing was peripheral blood. Here the CDR3 reads CASTRGETQYF. CDR3 nucleotide sequence: TGTGCCAGCACCCGAGGGGAGACCCAGTACTTC.